The following is a TCR beta chain sequence with its context. These data belong to a study of blood T cell repertoires in COVID-19. Study-wide context: Some COVID-19 samples were acute and others convalescent; all came from the United States, Italy and Spain. PBMCs, B-cell-depleted T cells, or T cells provided the cDNA or gDNA that made up the material.

Per the authors' pipeline: Amplification with reference gene primers provided the estimates of nucleated cell counts. Only in-frame clones appear in the TCRdb table, and some are missing; sequencing was by immunoSEQ multiplex PCR. The V and J calls and clone size are taken from that table; D and trimming were inferred from the DNA. The top ten clones hold 7% to 9% of a sample with around 150,000 clones, approximately 79% of them seen once. This CDR3 spans 14 amino acids. The V end was cut by 8 bases, the J end by 6 bases, with 16 bases between. Germline lookup yields CDR1 MNHEY and CDR2 SMNVEV (reference sequence).

The specimen was peripheral blood. The sequence derives from a man aged 50 or older with active or convalescent COVID-19. The rearrangement joins TRBV27 to TRBJ1-4; D unclear. In nucleotides, the CDR3 is TGTGCCAGCTCGCGGTGGGTTGGAGATGAAAAACTGTTTTTT. This encodes CASSRWVGDEKLFF. Looking up the rest from reference TRBV27 and TRBJ1-4 gives the full variable domain: EAQVTQNPRYLITVTGKKLTVTCSQNMNHEYMSWYRQDPGLGLRQIYYSMNVEVTDKGDVPEGYKVSRKEKRNFPLILESPSPNQTSLYFCASSRWVGDEKLFFGSGTQLSVL.